The T cell receptor beta chain under discussion was sequenced for a study of identical twins (dated by TCRdb to about 2016). General notes on the study: The study deep-sequenced TCR alpha and beta repertoires from monozygotic twins, unrelated adults of various ages and cord blood to test whether fetal clonotypes persist. To rule out contamination, replicate twin experiments were performed at different times with different library preparation protocols.

Library construction relied on 5' RACE. The sequencer listed for this sample is Illumina HiSeq 2000. Template switching added a universal primer binding site, and the final cDNA carried a unique molecular identifier that allowed TCR cDNA molecules to be counted accurately. First-strand cDNA for TCR alpha and beta chains was synthesized from specific primers in the conserved constant-segment region. To control for contamination, every cDNA library was double barcoded, receiving both a SMART-Mk sample barcode and Illumina barcodes. TruSeq adapter sequences and Illumina sample barcodes were added in two successive PCR steps. The TCR alpha and beta cDNA libraries were sequenced on the Illumina HiSeq platform using custom primers. The paper's processing steps were these. Unique molecular identifiers were extracted from raw reads with MiGEC, and CDR3 positions were determined with MiXCR. Recombination models were inferred per individual with the repgenHMM and IGoR tools using an EM algorithm. The analysis of shared clonotypes was done with the tcR package in R, with sharing normalized by the product of cloneset sizes. Out-of-frame nonproductive sequences were analyzed to study raw recombination free of thymic and clonal selection effects. TCRdb reanalyzed the raw reads on its own, using fastp at Q25 for trimming and MiXCR for clone calling, and kept in-frame beta chains. A single entry per CDR3 protein holds the most common genes and DNA from its merged rows. None of the V and J calls come from the authors' own analysis; TCRdb made them. This sample lists about 920,000 distinct CDR3 sequences; 9% to 15% were detected once. The top ten constitute 1.5% to 2% of the sample.

CDR1 SQVTM and CDR2 ANQGSEA are derived from the germline V gene. CDR3 length: 14 amino acids, cysteine to phenylalanine. Of the read, only the CDR3 DNA is kept; its 42 bases are in frame from base 1. At the junction V is shortened by 7 bases and J by 0 bases, with 12 bases in between. This clonotype was recorded at least ten times. There is no known antigen for this receptor. Base qualities are not recorded, but no much larger clone differs from it by a single base. Broader findings and caveats from the paper: In monozygotic twins, out-of-frame TCR alpha sharing was systematically underestimated by recombination models, although the models agreed with sharing between unrelated individuals. Compared with coincidental sharing between unrelated individuals, out-of-frame TCR alpha sequences shared between twins showed an excess of sequences with low generation probability. Because the same donors could not be followed over many years, the conclusions relied on cross-sectional statistical analysis. Fewer insertions were carried by abundant cord blood beta clonotypes; a weaker similar trend was observed in young adult naive repertoires, while no such trend was observed in memory repertoires. The excess sharing between twins in beta out-of-frame sequences was weaker because fewer shared sequences reduced the signal-to-noise ratio. Zero-insertion analyses could be partly confounded by invariant T cells such as MAIT and iNKT, although diverse VJ usage argued against such confounding for most clonotypes.

Every donor in the study was a healthy Caucasian. Three pairs of female monozygotic twins, all aged 18 to 29 years, made up the twin cohort. RNA for TCR libraries was isolated from peripheral blood mononuclear cells. These data also formed part of another study, on yellow fever vaccine responses in identical twins. The second study reports: The authors reported that the T cell response to vaccination in identical twins appeared partly convergent and partly personalized. The study precisely tracked vaccine-responding T cell clones in identical twins.

The specimen sequenced was PBMCs. Rearrangement joined TRBV29-1 to TRBJ2-2; no D segment can be confidently identified. The sequence was collected from a young woman in good health. The bases read TGCAGCGCCCCGGGCCGCTCGAACACCGGGGAGCTGTTTTTT. Its amino acids are CSAPGRSNTGELFF.